Listed below are T cell receptor beta chains from one sample, sequenced in a study of cytotoxic CD8 clonotypes in ibrutinib-treated CLL. The protocol was immunoSEQ multiplex PCR, while the TCRdb copy is restricted to in-frame clones and leaves out a portion. The data contain under 150,000 clones, about 84% of them singletons. Sequencing used PBMCs, obtained after 36 months of ibrutinib treatment. The receptors here all came from a human donor with chronic lymphocytic leukemia. CDR3s include the opening cysteine and the closing phenylalanine or tryptophan.

V gene,J gene,CDR3 protein
TRBV12-5,TRBJ1-5,CASGLDRHQPQHF
TRBV6-1,TRBJ1-2,CASSEGYPDTYGYTF
TRBV5-4,TRBJ1-2,CASSLGGTARYGYTF
TRBV2,TRBJ1-1,CASSENRGRAQAFF
TRBV5-1,TRBJ2-7,CASRQGLSYEQYF
TRBV5-4,TRBJ2-2,CASSFWGENTGELFF
TRBV6-5,TRBJ1-1,CASSYSDLAFF
TRBV11-3,TRBJ2-7,CASSFQGIGEQYF
TRBV11-2,TRBJ2-2,CASSPRGSSNTGELFF
TRBV4-2,TRBJ2-3,CASSQLAGGLTDTQYF
TRBV10-3,TRBJ1-5,CAAHGGGSNQPQHF
TRBV6-6,TRBJ2-7,CASSYSIGDYEQYF
TRBV7-8,TRBJ2-2,CASSGDRGGGNTGELFF
TRBV10-1,TRBJ2-1,CASSDSRGVDEQFF
TRBV7-9,TRBJ1-3,CASSPIPANTIYF
TRBV10-2,TRBJ2-5,CASRAQLTLGETQYF
TRBV6-1,TRBJ2-1,CASRDRAYNEQFF
TRBV2,TRBJ2-1,CASRGTGSTYNEQFF
TRBV5-1,TRBJ2-3,CASRTTSGNTDTQYF
TRBV13,TRBJ1-4,CASSDGGGRKEKLFF
TRBV6-6,TRBJ1-1,CASTAYTEAFF
TRBV5-1,TRBJ2-7,CASSRAYEQYF
TRBV4-2,TRBJ2-1,CASSPAGSSYNEQFF
TRBV4-1,TRBJ1-2,CASSQHRDRNYGYTF
TRBV5-5,TRBJ2-5,CASSSWVETQYF
TRBV6-5,TRBJ1-1,CASSQRQGASAFF
TRBV5-1,TRBJ1-6,CASSFPLGPLHF
TRBV11-2,TRBJ2-7,CASRITGRGSYEQYF
TRBV29-1,TRBJ2-3,CSGSGVASTDTQYF
TRBV7-6,TRBJ2-3,CASSSVPPPDTQYF
TRBV5-1,TRBJ2-5,CASSSGGSETQYF
TRBV19,TRBJ2-7,CASSIDWAALDYEQYF
TRBV4-1,TRBJ2-1,CASSPTPGGSYNEQFF
TRBV13,TRBJ2-7,CASRSGLAGYEQYF
TRBV5-1,TRBJ2-3,CASSTGDPDTQYF
TRBV6-5,TRBJ2-3,CASSYRGGQQFYTQYF
TRBV5-6,TRBJ1-4,CASSLLGQGMLSEKLFF
TRBV11-3,TRBJ2-1,CASSSGQGRGDEQFF
TRBV7-9,TRBJ2-2,CASRSSASNTGELFF
TRBV6-4,TRBJ1-1,CASTPGRGYTEAFF
TRBV14,TRBJ1-1,CASNPKAATGEAFF
TRBV10-3,TRBJ2-7,CAISHLAGGETYEQYF
TRBV14,TRBJ2-3,CASSQVEHSSTDTQYF
TRBV10-3,TRBJ2-7,CAIGTGAYEQYF
TRBV6-5,TRBJ2-2,CASSLQAGGPAELFF
TRBV6-1,TRBJ2-7,CASSPRAGVEQYF
TRBV18,TRBJ1-1,CASSPRAGARVNTEAFF
TRBV6-5,TRBJ1-2,CASSPTASYGYTF
TRBV30,TRBJ1-3,CAILDSGNTIYF
TRBV10-1,TRBJ1-1,CAPAQTPNTEAFF
TRBV6-4,TRBJ2-2,CASSPSGVSGSINTGELFF